This T cell receptor (beta chain) was found in a study of post-analysis software for immune sequencing data. Study findings and constraints: TRBV segments more frequent in patients than in controls numbered five and included TRBV5-6, TRBV5-1 and TRBV20-1.

This clonotype has a count of ten or more. The antigen remains undetermined. V shed 0 bases and J shed 8 bases, with 8 bases lying between them. CDR3 length: 13 residues. The germline V gene encodes CDR1 SGHTA and CDR2 FQGNSA. Unique molecular identifiers had been added to the TCR beta cDNA libraries. Input of about 0.9 to 10 million T cells yielded around 460,000 cDNA molecules. TCRdb independently ran MiXCR on the PCR reads; one entry per CDR3 protein. The table shows about 400,000 distinct CDR3 sequences, with around 37% occurring only once. The chain has TRBV7-2 and TRBJ2-1; D uncertain. Sequenced: blood. This sequence originates from a girl aged 10-17 years with multiple sclerosis. The CDR3 sequence is CASSLALRDEQFF. CDR3 bases: TGTGCCAGCAGCTTAGCGCTAAGGGATGAGCAGTTCTTC.